Listed below are T cell receptor beta chains from one sample, sequenced in a study of T cells in Graves' hyperthyroidism and ophthalmopathy. TCRdb re-analysed the multiplex PCR reads in MiXCR, keeping a single row per CDR3 protein. The sample records fewer than 650,000 distinct CDR3 sequences, about 15% being singletons. The material sequenced was blood. Receptors originate from a woman in her twenties or thirties with Graves' hyperthyroidism that later progressed to Graves' ophthalmopathy. Each CDR3 is given with its conserved first and last residue. The D gene is left open where the match is weak. The size entry is marked missing in some rows and otherwise reads once, few, many or a size class.

d_gene	v_gene	abundance	j_gene	CDR3aa	CDR3nt
TRBD2	TRBV11-3	many	TRBJ2-1	CASSLGLAGEHEQFF	TGTGCCAGCAGCCTGGGACTAGCGGGAGAGCATGAGCAGTTCTTC
TRBD1	TRBV30	few	TRBJ2-7	CAGGWTGRNNEQYF	TGTGCCGGGGGCTGGACAGGGAGGAATAATGAGCAGTACTTC
TRBD1	TRBV9	NA	TRBJ2-1	CASSVPRDRGYNEQFF	TGTGCCAGCAGCGTACCCCGGGACAGGGGTTACAATGAGCAGTTCTTC
NA	TRBV30	NA	TRBJ2-1	CAWSGPSSYNEQFF	TGTGCCTGGAGCGGGCCTAGCTCCTACAATGAGCAGTTCTTC
NA	TRBV15	many	TRBJ1-1	CATSRDSVGQGGTEAFF	TGTGCCACCAGCAGAGATAGTGTCGGGCAGGGCGGCACTGAAGCTTTCTTT
TRBD2	TRBV30	few	TRBJ2-7	CAWSGGTSGRVSGQYF	TGTGCCTGGAGTGGCGGGACTAGCGGGAGAGTCTCGGGGCAGTACTTC
NA	TRBV7-2	many	TRBJ2-5	CASSLAKQGGETQYF	TGTGCCAGCAGCTTAGCGAAGCAGGGGGGGGAGACCCAGTACTTC
NA	TRBV5-6	few	TRBJ2-1	CASSLASLFQNEQSF	TGTGCCAGCAGCTTGGCCAGCTTATTCCAGAATGAGCAGTCCTTC
NA	TRBV18	many	TRBJ2-7	CASSPGDLYEQYF	TGTGCCAGCTCACCGGGGGACCTCTACGAGCAGTACTTC
NA	TRBV7-7	NA	TRBJ1-1	CASSPRSLKGANTEAFF	TGTGCTAGCAGCCCCCGTTCGTTAAAAGGGGCGAACACTGAAGCTTTCTTT
NA	TRBV20-1	NA	TRBJ1-5	CSASKGSPDQPQHF	TGCAGTGCTAGCAAGGGGAGTCCGGATCAGCCCCAGCATTTT
NA	TRBV19	many	TRBJ2-5	CASKAGEGIETQYF	TGTGCCAGTAAAGCAGGGGAGGGAATCGAGACCCAGTACTTC
NA	TRBV18	many	TRBJ1-1	CASSRGLGNTEAFF	TGTGCCAGCTCACGGGGGCTTGGGAACACTGAAGCTTTCTTT
NA	TRBV6-1	few	TRBJ1-2	CASSPTTGAAFYGYTF	TGTGCCAGCAGTCCCACGACAGGCGCGGCCTTCTATGGCTACACCTTC
NA	TRBV6-5	few	TRBJ1-2	CASSYSSGPNYGYTF	TGTGCCAGCAGTTACTCTAGTGGGCCTAACTATGGCTACACCTTC
TRBD2	TRBV12-3/TRBV12-4	NA	TRBJ2-1	CASSPLAGAPEDNNEQFF	TGTGCCAGCAGTCCCCTAGCGGGAGCCCCCGAGGATAACAATGAGCAGTTCTTC
TRBD2	TRBV12-3/TRBV12-4	many	TRBJ2-1	CASRPSGSFYNEQFF	TGTGCCAGCAGGCCTAGCGGGAGCTTCTACAATGAGCAGTTCTTC
TRBD1	TRBV7-9	NA	TRBJ2-7	CASSLNVGQGHYEQYF	TGTGCCAGCAGCTTAAATGTTGGACAGGGACACTACGAGCAGTACTTC
NA	TRBV10-3	many	TRBJ1-1	CAIRLDSNTEAFF	TGTGCCATCAGACTCGACAGCAACACTGAAGCTTTCTTT
NA	TRBV28	many	TRBJ1-6	CATQRNSGNSPLHF	TGTGCCACCCAGCGAAATTCGGGGAATTCACCCCTCCACTTT
NA	TRBV19	few	TRBJ2-1	CASRDSLVYNEQFF	TGTGCCAGTAGAGACAGTTTAGTTTACAATGAGCAGTTCTTC
NA	TRBV2	many	TRBJ1-1	CASKGGTEAFF	TGTGCCAGCAAGGGGGGCACTGAAGCTTTCTTT
NA	TRBV6-5	NA	TRBJ1-3	CASSYVGTGNTIYF	TGTGCCAGCAGTTACGTGGGGACTGGAAACACCATATATTTT
NA	TRBV12-3/TRBV12-4	many	TRBJ2-1	CASTSRVLSSYNEQFF	TGTGCCAGCACTTCTAGGGTACTCAGCTCCTACAATGAGCAGTTCTTC
NA	TRBV12-5	few	TRBJ2-5	CASGPLGGAETQYF	TGTGCTAGTGGTCCCTTGGGGGGGGCGGAGACCCAGTACTTC
TRBD2	TRBV12-3/TRBV12-4	many	TRBJ2-7	CASSFPASGSDEQYF	TGTGCCAGCAGTTTTCCCGCTAGCGGGAGTGACGAGCAGTACTTC
TRBD2	TRBV20-1	NA	TRBJ2-7	CSATRLGTTWEQYF	TGCAGTGCTACCAGACTAGGGACTACGTGGGAGCAGTACTTC
NA	TRBV4-2	many	TRBJ1-4	CASSQQTGDEKLFF	TGTGCCAGCAGCCAACAGACCGGGGATGAAAAACTGTTTTTT
NA	TRBV28	NA	TRBJ1-6	CASSPPTGHNSPLHF	TGTGCCAGCAGTCCCCCGACAGGCCACAATTCACCCCTCCACTTT
NA	TRBV10-1	NA	TRBJ2-7	CASSESGRLSDEQYF	TGCGCCAGCAGTGAGTCTGGCCGGTTGTCGGACGAGCAGTACTTC
NA	TRBV12-5	many	TRBJ2-1	CASGPRTAEQFF	TGTGCTAGTGGTCCCCGGACAGCGGAGCAGTTCTTC
TRBD2	TRBV24-1	many	TRBJ2-1	CATSDSRTSGRQQAVSYNEQFF	TGTGCCACCAGTGATTCGCGGACTAGCGGGAGGCAACAGGCCGTATCCTACAATGAGCAGTTCTTC
TRBD1	TRBV20-1	many	TRBJ1-4	CSAPRGQGNEKLFF	TGCAGTGCTCCTCGGGGACAGGGGAATGAAAAACTGTTTTTT
NA	TRBV9	NA	TRBJ2-7	CASSEGGTGSYEQYF	TGTGCCAGCAGCGAGGGGGGGACAGGCTCCTACGAGCAGTACTTC
NA	TRBV28	many	TRBJ1-1	CASYRGDTEAFF	TGTGCCAGCTACCGGGGGGACACTGAAGCTTTCTTT
TRBD2	TRBV28	NA	TRBJ2-3	CAGSPFSSGGSTDTQYF	TGTGCCGGCAGTCCCTTCTCCAGCGGGGGTTCCACAGATACGCAGTATTTT
TRBD1	TRBV12-3/TRBV12-4	many	TRBJ1-1	CASSLNSVLRRDRGPGVAFF	TGTGCCAGCAGTTTGAACTCGGTATTACGCAGGGACAGGGGGCCGGGGGTGGCTTTCTTT
NA	TRBV10-3	once	TRBJ2-3	CAISSAGMRHTQYF	TGTGCCATCAGTTCCGCTGGGATGAGACATACGCAGTATTTT
NA	TRBV7-3	NA	TRBJ2-2	CASSLSLALAGELFF	TGTGCCAGCAGCTTAAGCCTAGCGCTCGCCGGGGAGCTGTTTTTT
TRBD2	TRBV6-2/TRBV6-3	many	TRBJ2-3	CASRGGTSGRADTQYF	TGTGCCAGCAGGGGAGGGACTAGCGGGAGGGCAGATACGCAGTATTTT
NA	TRBV30	many	TRBJ1-1	CAWSVLYFGRMNTEAFF	TGTGCCTGGAGTGTTCTTTACTTTGGCAGAATGAACACTGAAGCTTTCTTT
NA	TRBV20-1	many	TRBJ2-7	CSARVRSGPYEQYF	TGCAGTGCTAGAGTAAGGAGCGGACCCTACGAGCAGTACTTC
NA	TRBV7-2	few	TRBJ2-7	CASSLDFFVEQYF	TGTGCCAGCAGCTTAGACTTTTTCGTCGAGCAGTACTTC
TRBD1	TRBV11-3	many	TRBJ2-5	CASRRRQGEETQYF	TGTGCCAGCAGACGCAGACAGGGGGAAGAGACCCAGTACTTC
NA	TRBV11-3	many	TRBJ2-7	CASSGVAEPYEQYF	TGTGCCAGCAGCGGAGTAGCGGAACCCTACGAGCAGTACTTC
NA	TRBV7-2	many	TRBJ2-4	CASSLVAGAGLLAKNIQYF	TGTGCCAGCAGCTTAGTTGCGGGGGCCGGCCTCCTAGCCAAAAACATTCAGTACTTC
NA	TRBV7-8	many	TRBJ1-2	CASSPSNAAGYTF	TGTGCCAGCAGCCCCAGTAATGCCGCCGGCTACACCTTC
NA	TRBV7-2	many	TRBJ1-2	CASRLQPGPRNYGYTF	TGTGCCAGCAGATTACAACCGGGACCGAGAAACTATGGCTACACCTTC
NA	TRBV4-1	once	TRBJ2-1	CASSQEVSSYEQFF	TGCGCCAGCAGCCAAGAGGTCAGCTCCTACGAGCAGTTCTTC
NA	TRBV30	many	TRBJ2-1	CAWSVGAKQFF	TGTGCCTGGAGTGTAGGGGCTAAGCAGTTCTTC
NA	TRBV10-3	many	TRBJ2-4	CATRVAASKNIQYF	TGTGCCACCAGGGTCGCAGCGTCCAAAAACATTCAGTACTTC
TRBD1	TRBV20-1	many	TRBJ1-6	CSATLGTGGSIGSPLHF	TGCAGTGCTACCCTCGGGACAGGTGGATCCATAGGTTCACCCCTCCACTTT
TRBD1	TRBV16	few	TRBJ1-5	CASIPLDRGNQPQHF	TGTGCCAGCATCCCCCTCGACAGGGGGAATCAGCCCCAGCATTTT